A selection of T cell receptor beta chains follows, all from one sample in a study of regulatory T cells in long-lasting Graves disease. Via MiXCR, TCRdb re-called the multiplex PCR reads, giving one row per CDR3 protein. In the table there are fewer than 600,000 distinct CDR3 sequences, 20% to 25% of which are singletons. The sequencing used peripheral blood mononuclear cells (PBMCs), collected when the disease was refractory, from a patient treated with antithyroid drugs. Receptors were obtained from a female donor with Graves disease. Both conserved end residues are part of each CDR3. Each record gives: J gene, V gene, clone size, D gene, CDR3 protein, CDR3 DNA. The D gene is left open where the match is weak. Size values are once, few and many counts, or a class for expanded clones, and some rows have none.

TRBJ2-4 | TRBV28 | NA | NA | CASSSLNAPVAKNIQYF | TGTGCCAGCAGTTCGTTAAACGCGCCGGTGGCCAAAAACATTCAGTACTTC
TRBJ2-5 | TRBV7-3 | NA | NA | CASSWGRRNGTQYF | TGTGCCAGCAGCTGGGGCAGGAGAAACGGGACCCAGTACTTC
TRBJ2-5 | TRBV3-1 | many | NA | CASSPPGGRETQYF | TGTGCCAGCAGCCCCCCCGGAGGGAGAGAGACCCAGTACTTC
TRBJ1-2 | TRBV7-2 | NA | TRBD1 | CASSTGTGNSRGYTF | TGTGCCAGCAGCACCGGGACAGGCAACTCGCGAGGCTACACCTTC
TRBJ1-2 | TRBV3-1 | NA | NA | CASSQDKGITGYTF | TGTGCCAGCAGCCAAGATAAAGGAATTACGGGCTACACCTTC
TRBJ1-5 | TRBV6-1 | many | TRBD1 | CASIQAGQGSNQPQHF | TGTGCCAGCATCCAAGCCGGACAGGGGAGCAATCAGCCCCAGCATTTT
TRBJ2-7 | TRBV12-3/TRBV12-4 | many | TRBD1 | CASSLRWRDRKNYEQYF | TGTGCCAGCAGTTTAAGGTGGCGGGACAGGAAAAACTACGAGCAGTACTTC
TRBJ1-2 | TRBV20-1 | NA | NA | CSATTTAGVANYGYTF | TGCAGTGCTACTACTACAGCGGGGGTAGCTAACTATGGCTACACCTTC
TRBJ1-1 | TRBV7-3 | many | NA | CASSLGMANTEAFF | TGTGCCAGCAGCTTAGGGATGGCTAACACTGAAGCTTTCTTT
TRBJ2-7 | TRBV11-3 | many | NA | CASSLGASGEQYF | TGTGCCAGCAGCTTAGGGGCATCGGGCGAGCAGTACTTC
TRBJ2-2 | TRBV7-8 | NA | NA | CASSAGLTFTGELFF | TGTGCCAGCAGCGCGGGACTTACCTTCACCGGGGAGCTGTTTTTT
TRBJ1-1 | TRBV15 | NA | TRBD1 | CATSTSGGGEAFF | TGTGCCACCAGCACCTCAGGGGGAGGGGAAGCTTTCTTT
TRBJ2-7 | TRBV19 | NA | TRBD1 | CANSIESQGHYEQYF | TGTGCCAATAGTATAGAATCACAGGGGCACTACGAGCAGTACTTC
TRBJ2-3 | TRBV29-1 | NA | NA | CSVEEGGGGDTQYF | TGCAGCGTTGAAGAAGGTGGGGGCGGAGATACGCAGTATTTT
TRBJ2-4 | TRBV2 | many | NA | CASSDPQIAKNIQYF | TGTGCCAGCAGTGATCCACAGATAGCCAAAAACATTCAGTACTTC
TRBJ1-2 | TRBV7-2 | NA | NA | CTSSLNYGYTF | TGTACCAGCAGCCTGAACTATGGCTACACCTTC
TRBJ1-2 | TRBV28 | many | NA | CASSFKRMYGYTF | TGTGCCAGCAGTTTTAAGCGGATGTATGGCTACACCTTC
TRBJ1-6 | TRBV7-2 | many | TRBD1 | CASSSPSEGGRNSPLHF | TGTGCCAGCAGCTCCCCTTCTGAAGGGGGCCGGAATTCACCCCTCCACTTT
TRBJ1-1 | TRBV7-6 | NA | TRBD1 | CASSRTTGVAGNTEAFF | TGTGCCAGCAGCCGGACGACAGGGGTTGCGGGTAACACTGAAGCTTTCTTT
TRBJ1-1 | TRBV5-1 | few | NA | CASSPGRINTEAFF | TGCGCCAGCAGCCCGGGACGGATAAACACTGAAGCTTTCTTT
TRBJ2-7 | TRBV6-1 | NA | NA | CASGREGTYEQYF | TGTGCCAGCGGCCGGGAAGGAACCTACGAGCAGTACTTC
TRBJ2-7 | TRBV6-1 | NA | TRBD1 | CASHRGNEQYF | TGTGCCAGCCACAGGGGTAACGAGCAGTACTTC
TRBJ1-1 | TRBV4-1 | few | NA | CASSQGGQNTEAFF | TGCGCCAGCAGCCAGGGGGGGCAGAACACTGAAGCTTTCTTT
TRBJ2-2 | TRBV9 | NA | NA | CASSVWGSGELLF | TGTGCCAGCAGCGTATGGGGGTCCGGGGAGCTGCTTTTT
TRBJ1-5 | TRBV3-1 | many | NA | CASSQEGRDNQPQHF | TGTGCCAGCAGCCAAGAGGGCCGAGATAATCAGCCCCAGCATTTT
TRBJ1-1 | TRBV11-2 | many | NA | CASSSTFRVRLAFF | TGTGCCAGCAGCTCCACCTTCCGGGTTCGATTAGCTTTCTTT
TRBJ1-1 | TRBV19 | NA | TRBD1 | CASSVSDRGLATEAFF | TGTGCCAGTAGTGTTTCGGACAGGGGGCTCGCCACTGAAGCTTTCTTT
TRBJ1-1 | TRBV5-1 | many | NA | CASRSTGQNTEAFF | TGCGCCAGCAGATCGACCGGGCAGAACACTGAAGCTTTCTTT
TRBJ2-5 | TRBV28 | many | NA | CASSLGGAGEETQYF | TGTGCCAGCAGTTTAGGGGGGGCAGGAGAGGAGACCCAGTACTTC
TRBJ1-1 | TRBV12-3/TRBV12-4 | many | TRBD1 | CASSSLGTGAYTEAFF | TGTGCCAGCAGTTCCTTGGGGACAGGGGCTTATACTGAAGCTTTCTTT
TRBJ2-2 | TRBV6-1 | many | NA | CASSEEIRTGELFF | TGTGCCAGCAGTGAAGAAATCCGAACCGGGGAGCTGTTTTTT
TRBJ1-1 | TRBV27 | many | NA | CASSLHRSDTEAFF | TGTGCCAGCAGTTTACACAGGTCCGACACTGAAGCTTTCTTT
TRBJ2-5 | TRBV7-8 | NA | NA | CASSLNFGEETQYF | TGTGCCAGCAGCTTAAACTTCGGGGAAGAGACCCAGTACTTC
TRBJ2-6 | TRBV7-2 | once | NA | CASSSPRRRHPSGAGANVLTF | TGTGCCAGCAGCTCCCCTCGAAGGAGGCACCCGTCCGGGGCTGGGGCCAACGTCCTGACTTTC
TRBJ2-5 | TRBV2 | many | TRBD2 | CASRGLAGSSQYF | TGTGCCAGCAGGGGACTAGCGGGGTCAAGCCAGTACTTC
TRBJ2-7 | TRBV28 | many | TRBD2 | CAGGATYEQYF | TGCGCGGGGGGAGCTACCTACGAGCAGTACTTC
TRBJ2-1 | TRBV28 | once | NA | CASTSGYNEQFF | TGTGCCAGCACTTCAGGGTACAATGAGCAGTTCTTC
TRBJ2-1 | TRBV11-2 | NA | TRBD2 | CASSFGGASGVTYNEQFF | TGTGCCAGCAGCTTTGGTGGCGCTAGCGGGGTTACCTACAATGAGCAGTTCTTC
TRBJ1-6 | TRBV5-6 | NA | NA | CASSLVGSYNSPLHF | TGTGCCAGCAGCTTAGTGGGGTCCTATAATTCACCCCTCCACTTT
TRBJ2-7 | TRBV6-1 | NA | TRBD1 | CASSYGGTGYEQYF | TGTGCCAGCAGTTACGGCGGGACAGGCTACGAGCAGTACTTC
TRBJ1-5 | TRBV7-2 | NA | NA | CASSFGPDQPQHF | TGTGCCAGCAGCTTCGGGCCGGATCAGCCCCAGCATTTT
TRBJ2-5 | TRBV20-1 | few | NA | CSAEHGGRETQYF | TGCAGTGCTGAGCATGGGGGTAGAGAGACCCAGTACTTC
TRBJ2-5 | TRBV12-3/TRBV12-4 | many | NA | CASSFQSGEFGETQYF | TGTGCCAGCAGTTTCCAATCTGGGGAATTTGGAGAGACCCAGTACTTC
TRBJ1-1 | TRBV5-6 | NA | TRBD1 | CASSPWTGKGTEAFF | TGTGCCAGCAGCCCCTGGACAGGGAAAGGCACTGAAGCTTTCTTT
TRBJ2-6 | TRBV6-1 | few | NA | CASTGHLSGANVLTF | TGTGCCAGCACGGGGCACCTCTCTGGGGCCAACGTCCTGACTTTC
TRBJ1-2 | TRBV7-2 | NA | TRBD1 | CASSLDGTGTNYGYTF | TGTGCCAGCAGCTTAGATGGGACAGGGACTAACTATGGCTACACCTTC
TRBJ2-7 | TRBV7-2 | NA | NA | CASSLDRETSSYEQYF | TGTGCCAGCAGCTTGGATCGGGAGACTAGCTCCTACGAGCAGTACTTC
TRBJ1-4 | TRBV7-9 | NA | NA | CASRSTALTANEKLFF | TGTGCCAGCAGGTCGACAGCTCTAACTGCTAATGAAAAACTGTTTTTT
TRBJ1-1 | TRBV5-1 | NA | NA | CASSLIGAHTEAFF | TGCGCCAGCAGCTTGATAGGGGCGCACACTGAAGCTTTCTTT
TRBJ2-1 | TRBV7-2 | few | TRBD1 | CASRPGTGNYNEQFF | TGTGCCAGCAGACCCGGGACAGGGAACTACAATGAGCAGTTCTTC